The rows below give T cell receptor beta chains drawn from one sample of a study of cytomegalovirus exposure and HLA in healthy donors. This table comes from immunoSEQ multiplex PCR, and its TCRdb copy is limited to in-frame clones, with some not included. This sample has 150,000 to 200,000 clones, with 79% found just once. Sequenced input: PBMCs. These receptors all come from a woman aged 50 to 60 in good health and CMV-seronegative. Each CDR3 is given with its conserved first and last residue. Part of the rows lack a size; the others show once, few, many or a class for expanded clones.

v_gene,abundance,CDR3aa
TRBV6-5,NA,CASSSLGGITDTQYF
TRBV19,few,CASSRRTGGKYEQYF
TRBV7-9,NA,CASSPLGDRYYEQYF
TRBV2,few,CASSERGQSNTEAFF
TRBV11-2,NA,CASSLGRNYEQYF
TRBV4-3,NA,CASSQGISEGTDTQYF
TRBV4-3,NA,CASSQDAVRRDGEQYF
TRBV6-1,NA,CASSEGNSQYF
TRBV11-2,NA,CASSLEGDRSQETQYF
TRBV4-2,NA,CASSQTRLAGGYQETQYF
TRBV18,NA,CASSHTGQALYEQYF
TRBV6-1,few,CASRGTGNQPQHF
TRBV7-2,NA,CASSFGHPSQETQYF
TRBV7-2,NA,CASSFEGTSVRDTQYF
TRBV4-2,NA,CASSQGLMNTEAFF
TRBV6-5,NA,CASSRDRVASYGYTF
TRBV2,NA,CASIGQGWTEAFF
TRBV5-1,NA,CASSFGRTDTQYF
TRBV7-9,NA,CASSLAGGQGYEQYF
TRBV28,NA,CASSMREPRGANVLTF
TRBV11-3,NA,CASSLRLAGSYNEQFF
TRBV7-9,NA,CASSLEPKTEAFF